This TCR beta chain originates from a study of T cells in Graves' hyperthyroidism and ophthalmopathy. Points from the study as a whole: The model predicted ophthalmopathy a median approximately seven months before onset.

Using RNA transcripts as the source, TCR beta CDR3 regions were amplified. A set of HTBI primers served as the primers for a first-round RT-PCR of the TCR CDR3. Each CDR3 protein is one row after TCRdb ran MiXCR on the multiplex PCR reads. The table records more than 300,000 distinct CDR3 sequences, around 13% of them present only once. Ten or more counts support this clonotype. Its antigen is unidentified. Disease lasting under 3 months, a NOSPECS grade of at least 4, and a Clinical Activity Score of at least 3 were features of the ophthalmopathy patients. Clinicians diagnosed patients from clinical symptoms, serum thyroxine and TRAb, thyroid ultrasound and orbital computed tomography. Germline lookup yields CDR1 SGHTA and CDR2 FQGNSA. The CDR3 has 15 amino acids. V lost 5 bases to trimming and J lost 0 bases; unmatched junction nucleotides: 6.

The sequence derives from a woman aged 25 to 39 with Graves' ophthalmopathy. The gene calls are TRBV7-2 and TRBJ2-5; the match to TRBD2 covers 7 bases. The sequenced sample was blood. CDR3 sequence (DNA): TGTGCCAGCAGCGGGGGGGTCGGGGACCAAGAGACCCAGTACTTC. Amino acids: CASSGGVGDQETQYF.